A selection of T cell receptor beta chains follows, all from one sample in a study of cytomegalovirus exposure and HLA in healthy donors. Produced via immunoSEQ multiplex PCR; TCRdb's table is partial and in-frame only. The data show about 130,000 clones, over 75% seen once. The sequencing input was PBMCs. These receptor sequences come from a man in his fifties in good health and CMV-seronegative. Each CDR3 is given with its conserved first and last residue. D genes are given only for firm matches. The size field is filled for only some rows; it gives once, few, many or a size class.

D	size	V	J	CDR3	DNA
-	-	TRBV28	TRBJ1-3	CASSFQYSGNTIYF	TGTGCCAGCAGTTTCCAGTACTCTGGAAACACCATATATTTT
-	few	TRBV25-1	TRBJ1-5	CASSDGLNGPQHF	TGTGCCAGCAGTGATGGTCTTAACGGGCCCCAGCATTTT
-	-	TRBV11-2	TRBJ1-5	CASSLGLSSNQPQHF	TGTGCCAGCAGCTTAGGACTGTCTAGCAATCAGCCCCAGCATTTT
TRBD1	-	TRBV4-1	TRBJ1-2	CASSQVGTGKSYGYTF	TGCGCCAGCAGCCAAGTGGGGACAGGCAAATCTTATGGCTACACCTTC
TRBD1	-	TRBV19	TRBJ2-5	CASSPPDRWTQYF	TGTGCCAGTAGTCCACCGGACAGGTGGACCCAGTACTTC
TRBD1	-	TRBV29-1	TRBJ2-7	CSFRDRDYEQYF	TGCAGCTTCCGGGACAGGGACTACGAGCAGTACTTC
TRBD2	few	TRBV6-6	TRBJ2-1	CASSYGGSSYNEQFF	TGTGCCAGCAGTTACGGCGGGAGCTCCTACAATGAGCAGTTCTTC
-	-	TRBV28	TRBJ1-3	CASSSGDTRNTIYF	TGTGCCAGCAGTTCCGGGGACACTCGAAACACCATATATTTT
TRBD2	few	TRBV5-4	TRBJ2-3	CASSSATSGRRTDTQYF	TGTGCCAGCAGCAGTGCGACTAGCGGGAGAAGGACAGATACGCAGTATTTT
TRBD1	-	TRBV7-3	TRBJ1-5	CASSEGQIQPQHF	TGTGCCAGCAGCGAGGGACAGATACAGCCCCAGCATTTT
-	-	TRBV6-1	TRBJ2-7	CASSEARPYEQYF	TGTGCCAGCAGTGAAGCGCGGCCGTACGAGCAGTACTTC
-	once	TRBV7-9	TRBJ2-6	CASSLAGGTGANVLTF	TGTGCCAGCAGCTTAGCAGGAGGAACCGGGGCCAACGTCCTGACTTTC
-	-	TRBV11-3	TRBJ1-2	CASSPWTVYGYTF	TGTGCCAGCAGCCCGTGGACAGTATATGGCTACACCTTC
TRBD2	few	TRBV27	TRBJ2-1	CASSRAGGEQFF	TGTGCCAGCAGCAGAGCGGGAGGCGAGCAGTTCTTC
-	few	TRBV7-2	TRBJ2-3	CASSSTDTQYF	TGTGCCAGCAGCTCTACAGATACGCAGTATTTT
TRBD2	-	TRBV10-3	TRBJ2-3	CAIGLEEDTQYF	TGTGCCATCGGACTAGAAGAAGATACGCAGTATTTT
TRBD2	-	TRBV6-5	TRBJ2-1	CASSYLAGVGNEQFF	TGTGCCAGCAGTTACCTAGCGGGAGTCGGGAATGAGCAGTTCTTC
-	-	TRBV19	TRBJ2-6	CASTLSGANVLTF	TGTGCCAGTACACTCTCTGGGGCCAACGTCCTGACTTTC
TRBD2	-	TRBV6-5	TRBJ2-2	CASSTAGANTGELFF	TGTGCCAGCAGTACAGCGGGAGCGAACACCGGGGAGCTGTTTTTT
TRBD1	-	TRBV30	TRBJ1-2	CAGDRARGYGYTF	TGTGCCGGTGACAGGGCCCGAGGCTATGGCTACACCTTC
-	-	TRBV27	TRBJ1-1	CASLTRAADTEAFF	TGTGCCAGCCTAACGAGGGCAGCGGACACTGAAGCTTTCTTT
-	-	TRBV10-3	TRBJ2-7	CAISDRAYEQYF	TGTGCCATCAGTGACCGGGCCTACGAGCAGTACTTC
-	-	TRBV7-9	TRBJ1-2	CASSSEIYGYTF	TGTGCCAGCAGCTCAGAAATCTATGGCTACACCTTC
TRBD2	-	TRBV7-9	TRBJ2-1	CASSLAVGTSGDSYNEQFF	TGTGCCAGCAGCTTAGCAGTTGGGACTAGCGGGGACTCCTACAATGAGCAGTTCTTC
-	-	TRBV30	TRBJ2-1	CAWRARGYNEQFF	TGTGCCTGGAGGGCTCGCGGATACAATGAGCAGTTCTTC
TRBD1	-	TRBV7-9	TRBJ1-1	CASSPPGQGNEAFF	TGTGCCAGCAGCCCTCCGGGACAGGGGAATGAAGCTTTCTTT
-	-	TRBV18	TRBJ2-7	CASSEGLTALEMEQYF	TGTGCCAGCTCAGAGGGATTGACGGCGTTAGAGATGGAGCAGTACTTC
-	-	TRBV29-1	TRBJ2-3	CSVEEGKGNTDTQYF	TGCAGCGTTGAAGAAGGAAAGGGGAACACAGATACGCAGTATTTT
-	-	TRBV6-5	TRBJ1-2	CASSRRLGEGGYTF	TGTGCCAGCAGCCGGCGGTTGGGGGAGGGTGGCTACACCTTC
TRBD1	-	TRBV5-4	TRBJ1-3	CASSPGTDSGGNTIYF	TGTGCCAGCAGCCCCGGGACAGACAGTGGTGGAAACACCATATATTTT
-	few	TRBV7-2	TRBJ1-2	CASSLGIGAGYTF	TGTGCCAGCAGCTTAGGGATAGGGGCTGGCTACACCTTC
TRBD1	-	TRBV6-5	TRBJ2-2	CASSYAGDRATGELFF	TGTGCCAGCAGTTATGCCGGGGACAGGGCCACCGGGGAGCTGTTTTTT
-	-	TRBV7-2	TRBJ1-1	CASSQFSVMNTEAFF	TGTGCCAGCAGCCAATTCTCGGTAATGAACACTGAAGCTTTCTTT
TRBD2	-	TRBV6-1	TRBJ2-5	CASSEEAGAVEAQYF	TGTGCCAGCAGTGAAGAGGCGGGAGCTGTTGAGGCCCAGTACTTC
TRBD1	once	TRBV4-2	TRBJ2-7	CASSQNTGAYEQYF	TGTGCCAGCAGCCAAAATACAGGGGCCTACGAGCAGTACTTC
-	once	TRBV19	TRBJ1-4	CASSFRTGMDEKLFF	TGTGCCAGTAGTTTTAGGACGGGGATGGACGAAAAACTGTTTTTT
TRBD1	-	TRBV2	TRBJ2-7	CASRRTGTSYEQYF	TGTGCCAGCAGACGGACAGGTACCTCCTACGAGCAGTACTTC